The present T cell receptor beta chain was sequenced within a study of CD8 T cells in ankylosing spondylitis. Study-level points and caveats: A TCR beta motif made of fewer than ten highly homologous variants seemed typical of ankylosing spondylitis blood.

A few counts support this clonotype. Its matching antigen is unknown. The CDR3 totals 15 residues. Per germline, CDR1 KGHSH and CDR2 LQKENI. Between the trimmed V and J ends, which lost 2 bases and 2 bases, there was a span of 10 bases. Each TCR beta library was made by quantitative 5'-RACE that incorporated molecular barcodes. TCRdb itself ran the 5' RACE reads through MiXCR, one entry per CDR3 protein. The table includes over 700,000 distinct CDR3 sequences, roughly 19% detected once. This TCR derives from a male donor with ankylosing spondylitis. The specimen sequenced was blood, either unsorted or a sorted T cell fraction (not recorded which). The V call is TRBV18, the J call TRBJ2-1; D is tentatively TRBD1 or TRBD2 (5 bases each). The CDR3 region is CASSPGRDAYNEQFF. CDR3 in DNA: TGTGCCAGCTCACCAGGAAGGGACGCCTACAATGAGCAGTTCTTC.